A selection of T cell receptor beta chains follows, all from one sample in a study of shared clonotypes between healthy human individuals. The data were produced by immunoSEQ multiplex PCR, yet TCRdb's version contains in-frame clones alone and is incomplete. There are over a million clones in the sample; roughly 96% occur only once, and approximately 1.2% lies in the top ten. Material: naive CD4+ T cells sorted from blood. These receptors all come from a man younger than 40 in good health. CDR3s include the opening cysteine and the closing phenylalanine or tryptophan. The D gene is left open where the match is weak. Only some rows state a clone size, as once, few, many or a class for expanded clones.

d_call j_call v_call clone_size cdr3_aa cdr3_nt
NA TRBJ2-1 TRBV7-6 NA CASSFEGPRDEQFF TGTGCCAGCAGCTTCGAAGGTCCCAGGGATGAGCAGTTCTTC
NA TRBJ2-5 TRBV5-4 NA CASSLGQSQETQYF TGTGCCAGCAGCTTGGGACAATCTCAAGAGACCCAGTACTTC
NA TRBJ2-7 TRBV27 NA CASRRQVDSYEQYF TGTGCCAGCCGTAGACAGGTGGACTCCTACGAGCAGTACTTC
NA TRBJ2-1 TRBV18 NA CASSPSGNEQFF TGTGCCAGCTCACCCTCTGGGAATGAGCAGTTCTTC
TRBD2 TRBJ2-5 TRBV2 NA CASRKGTSGRGGYQETQYF TGTGCCAGCAGAAAGGGGACTAGCGGGAGAGGGGGGTACCAAGAGACCCAGTACTTC
NA TRBJ1-5 TRBV7-6 NA CASSLGGKQPQHF TGTGCCAGCAGCTTAGGTGGTAAGCAGCCCCAGCATTTT
TRBD1 TRBJ1-4 TRBV30 NA CAWSTHRGVGEKLFF TGTGCCTGGAGTACCCACAGGGGAGTAGGTGAAAAACTGTTTTTT
TRBD2 TRBJ2-3 TRBV4-1 once CASSQERTSGSSDTQYF TGCGCCAGCAGCCAAGAACGGACTAGCGGGAGTTCCGATACGCAGTATTTT
NA TRBJ2-5 TRBV5-1 NA CASSLVALAQETQYF TGCGCCAGCAGCTTGGTTGCACTAGCCCAAGAGACCCAGTACTTC
NA TRBJ1-2 TRBV20-1 NA CIPWSAGYTF TGCATCCCATGGTCCGCGGGCTACACCTTC
NA TRBJ2-5 TRBV2 NA CASRGTGLETQYF TGTGCCAGCAGGGGGACCGGGTTGGAGACCCAGTACTTC
TRBD1 TRBJ2-3 TRBV6-6 NA CASWDRGADTQYF TGTGCCAGCTGGGACAGGGGCGCAGATACGCAGTATTTT
NA TRBJ2-1 TRBV6-1 NA CASSHTGMNEQFF TGTGCCAGCAGCCATACAGGGATGAATGAGCAGTTCTTC
NA TRBJ2-2 TRBV7-2 NA CASSLRVGNTGELFF TGTGCCAGCAGCTTACGGGTGGGGAACACCGGGGAGCTGTTTTTT
TRBD2 TRBJ2-1 TRBV5-4 NA CASSLYGREGHEQFF TGTGCCAGCAGCTTGTACGGGAGGGAGGGGCACGAGCAGTTCTTC
TRBD2 TRBJ2-7 TRBV6-4 NA CASSPTTSGSSEQYF TGTGCCAGCAGTCCCACGACTAGCGGGAGTTCCGAGCAGTACTTC
NA TRBJ2-7 TRBV6-5 NA CASSWVTFEQYF TGTGCCAGCAGTTGGGTGACATTCGAGCAGTACTTC
NA TRBJ2-1 TRBV5-8 NA CASSLVIGPRDEQFF TGTGCCAGCAGCTTGGTAATTGGCCCCCGGGATGAGCAGTTCTTC
TRBD2 TRBJ2-3 TRBV19 NA CASTSSGIGDTQYF TGTGCCAGTACCTCTAGCGGGATCGGAGATACGCAGTATTTT
TRBD2 TRBJ2-1 TRBV7-9 NA CASSLLAGVGNEQFF TGTGCCAGCAGCTTACTAGCGGGAGTGGGCAATGAGCAGTTCTTC
NA TRBJ1-5 TRBV18 NA CASSKQEYQPQHF TGTGCCAGCTCAAAACAGGAATATCAGCCCCAGCATTTT
TRBD2 TRBJ2-7 TRBV19 once CASSPKGLAGTLKQYF TGTGCCAGTAGTCCTAAGGGACTAGCGGGGACCCTCAAGCAGTACTTC
NA TRBJ2-1 TRBV19 NA CASSIVGNEQFF TGTGCCAGTAGTATTGTTGGCAATGAGCAGTTCTTC
NA TRBJ2-1 TRBV27 NA CASSLKVGNEQFF TGTGCCAGCAGTTTAAAAGTAGGCAATGAGCAGTTCTTC
NA TRBJ1-1 TRBV5-1 NA CASSRHPSEAFF TGCGCCAGCAGCCGTCACCCCTCTGAAGCTTTCTTT
TRBD1 TRBJ2-5 TRBV5-1 NA CASSLMGQGDQETQYF TGCGCCAGCAGCTTGATGGGACAGGGGGATCAAGAGACCCAGTACTTC